This T cell receptor beta chain was profiled in a study of post-analysis software for immune sequencing data. Study as a whole: Relapsing-remitting, secondary progressive and progressive-relapsing forms made up the multiple sclerosis disease courses.

The TCR beta cDNA libraries carried unique molecular identifiers. TCRdb ran MiXCR on the PCR reads and lists one entry per CDR3 protein. The sample lists hundreds of thousands of distinct CDR3 sequences, about 57% occurring once. General study findings and limits: About five TRBV segments appeared more often in patients than in controls, and TRBV5-6, TRBV5-1 and TRBV20-1 were among these.

After removal of 4 bases from V and 7 bases from J, the junction contained 3 bases not matched to a gene. CDR1 and CDR2 from the germline V gene are MNHNY and SVGAGI (reference sequence). The CDR3 spans 13 residues. Concerning this clonotype: Its antigen is unknown.

The sequencing sample was made of blood. The TCR comes from a girl aged 5-17 years with multiple sclerosis. The chain employs TRBV6-6 and TRBJ1-2; 10 nucleotides line up with TRBD1. CDR3 bases: TGTGCCAGCAGTTTGGACAGGGGGTTTGGCTACACCTTC. Translating it yields CASSLDRGFGYTF.